This TCR beta chain derives from a study of prognosis after radiotherapy for stage I lung cancer. Study background: Deemed medically inoperable were all patients with non-small cell lung cancer.

This clonotype came up many times. The antigen remains undetermined. The study amplified the TCR beta CDR3 region from genomic DNA. This amplification was carried out by two rounds of multiplex PCR. The use of primers specific to each TRBV and TRBJ gene characterized first-round PCR. MiXCR, applied by TCRdb to the multiplex PCR reads, yields one record per CDR3 protein. The sample gives tens of thousands of distinct CDR3 sequences, roughly 24% of which show up once; less than 30% is in the top ten. Study-wide results and caveats: The way patients used TRBV and TRBJ genes reportedly differed depending on whether they had metastases. After stereotactic body radiation therapy, patients with later distant metastases showed lower Shannon entropy.

A draw of 4.5 to 6 milliliters of peripheral blood took place at each of two time points. The sample in question was PBMCs, obtained before or after stereotactic body radiation therapy (not recorded which). This clonotype originated in a donor aged 50 or older with non-small cell lung cancer.

CDR3 sequence (DNA): TGTGCCACCGCTGATCCCGGAGGCAGCTACGCCGGGGAGCTGTTTTTT. Translating it yields CATADPGGSYAGELFF. The V call is TRBV24-1, the J call TRBJ2-2, with D perhaps TRBD2 (5 bases). Germline CDR1 and CDR2: KGHDR and SFDVKD. Trimming cost V 9 bases and J 6 bases, with 22 bases left between them. This CDR3 comprises 16 residues.